Listed here is a single TCR beta chain. Using immunoSEQ multiplex PCR, the repertoire was profiled, and TCRdb retains in-frame clones only, with some absent. This sample has some 2,500,000 clones, with approximately 93% found just once. This CDR3 comprises 15 residues. J was trimmed by 8 bases and V by 3 bases; bases with no gene match: 7. Germline V lookup: CDR1 SNHLY, CDR2 FYNNEI. Recent vaccinations or acute infections were absent in the healthy HIV-negative adult donors. The sample comes from a study of shared clonotypes between healthy human individuals. The sample consisted of naive CD4+ T cells from PBMCs. Subset defined: CD45RA+ positively selected. The chain carries TRBV2 and TRBJ2-1; 10 bases line up with TRBD2. The sequence came from a man between 18 and 29 years old in good health. Some clones in this sample may be carry-over from other donors' samples. This CDR3 is CASSDHSGRAHEQFF. The DNA for the CDR3 is TGTGCCAGCAGTGATCACAGCGGGAGGGCCCATGAGCAGTTCTTC. The full variable domain, completed using reference TRBV2 and TRBJ2-1, is EPEVTQTPSHQVTQMGQEVILRCVPISNHLYFYWYRQILGQKVEFLVSFYNNEISEKSEIFDDQFSVERPDGSNFTLKIRSTKLEDSAMYFCASSDHSGRAHEQFFGPGTRLTVL.